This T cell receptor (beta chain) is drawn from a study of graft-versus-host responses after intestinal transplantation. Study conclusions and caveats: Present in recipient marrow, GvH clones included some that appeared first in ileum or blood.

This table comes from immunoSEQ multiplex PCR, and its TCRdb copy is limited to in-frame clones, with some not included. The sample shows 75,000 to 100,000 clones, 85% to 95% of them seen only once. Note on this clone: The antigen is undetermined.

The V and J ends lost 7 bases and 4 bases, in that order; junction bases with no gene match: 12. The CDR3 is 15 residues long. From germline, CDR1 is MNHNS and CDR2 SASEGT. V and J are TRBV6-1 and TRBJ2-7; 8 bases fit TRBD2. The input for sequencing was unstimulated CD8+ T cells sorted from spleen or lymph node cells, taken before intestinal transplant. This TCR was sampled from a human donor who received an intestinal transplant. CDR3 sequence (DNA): TGTGCCAGCAATCCGATACTAGCGGACGTTTACGAGCAGTACTTC. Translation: CASNPILADVYEQYF.